The text below deals with one T cell receptor beta chain. Its antigen is unknown. CDR1 LNHDA and CDR2 SQIVND come from the germline V gene (reference sequence). Trimming cost V 3 bases and J 7 bases, with 21 bases left between them. The CDR3 sequence is 16 residues long. This record belongs to a study of cytomegalovirus exposure and HLA in healthy donors. Study-wide points: Later genetic work tied a missense DCLRE1C variant to beta-chain V and J trimming. Roughly even sequencing depth across donors was the assumption behind the presence/absence analyses. In a later analysis, an Asian-associated ancestry cluster reportedly showed fewer N-insertions than the roughly 730-donor mean.

The study ran its PCR with 60 Vbeta and 13 Jbeta primers. Assay: immunoSEQ multiplex PCR; the TCRdb copy retains only in-frame clones and omits some. The sample includes approximately 160,000 clones, 80% of them seen just once. The sequenced sample was PBMCs. This sequence originates from a woman aged 45-65 years in good health and CMV-seropositive. The J gene is TRBJ1-1, the V gene TRBV19; D possibly corresponds to TRBD1 (5 bases). The CDR3 sequence is CASSMGVRRGGGEAFF. In nucleotides, the CDR3 is TGTGCCAGTAGTATGGGGGTCAGGCGGGGAGGTGGTGAAGCTTTCTTT.